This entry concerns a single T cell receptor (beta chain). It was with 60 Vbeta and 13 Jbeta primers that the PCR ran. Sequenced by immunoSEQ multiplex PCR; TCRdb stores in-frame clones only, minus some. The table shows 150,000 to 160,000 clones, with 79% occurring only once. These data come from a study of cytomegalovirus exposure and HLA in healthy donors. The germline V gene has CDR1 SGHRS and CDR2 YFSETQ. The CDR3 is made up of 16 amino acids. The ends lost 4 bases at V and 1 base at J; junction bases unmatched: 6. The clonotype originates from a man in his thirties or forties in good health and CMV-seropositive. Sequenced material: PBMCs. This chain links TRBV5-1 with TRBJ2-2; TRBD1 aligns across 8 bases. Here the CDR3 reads CASSVPGTGNTGELFF. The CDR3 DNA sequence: TGCGCCAGCAGCGTTCCCGGGACAGGGAACACCGGGGAGCTGTTTTTT.